This T cell receptor beta chain originates from a study of shared clonotypes between healthy human individuals. The genomic DNA of each subset was split evenly across several immunoSEQ plates. The protocol was immunoSEQ multiplex PCR, while the TCRdb copy is restricted to in-frame clones and leaves out a portion. Of about 2.3 million clones listed, 85% to 95% are singletons. J gave up 5 bases and V 5 bases, and 5 bases lay outside the gene matches. Germline V gives CDR1 LNHNV, CDR2 YYDKDF (reference sequence). The CDR3 loop spans 14 amino acids. This TCR derives from a man younger than 30 in good health. Some clones in this sample may be carry-over from other donors' samples. Sequencing was done on a sample of naive CD4+ T cells from PBMCs. The subset denotes: CD45RA+ positively selected. This chain links TRBV15 with TRBJ2-5; 10 bases align to TRBD2. CDR3 in amino acids: CATSRGLAEETQYF. In nucleotides, the CDR3 is TGTGCCACCAGCCGAGGACTAGCGGAGGAGACCCAGTACTTC.